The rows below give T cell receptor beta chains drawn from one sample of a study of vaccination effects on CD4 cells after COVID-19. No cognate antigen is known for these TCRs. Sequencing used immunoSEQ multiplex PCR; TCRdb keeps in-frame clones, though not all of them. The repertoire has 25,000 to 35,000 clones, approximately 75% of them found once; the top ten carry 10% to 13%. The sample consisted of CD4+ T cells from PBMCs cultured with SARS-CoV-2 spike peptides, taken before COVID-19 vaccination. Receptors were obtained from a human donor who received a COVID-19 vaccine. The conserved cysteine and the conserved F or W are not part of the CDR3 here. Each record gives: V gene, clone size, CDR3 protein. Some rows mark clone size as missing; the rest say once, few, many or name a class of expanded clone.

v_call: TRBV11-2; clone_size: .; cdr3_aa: ASSLERTANTGELF
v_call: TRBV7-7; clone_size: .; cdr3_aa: ASSLGRQVTQETQY
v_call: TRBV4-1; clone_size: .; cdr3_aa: ASSHFSGNTGELF
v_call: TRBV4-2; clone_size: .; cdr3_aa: ASSQADRATGELF
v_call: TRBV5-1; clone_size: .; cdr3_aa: ASTLHGQGGQETQY
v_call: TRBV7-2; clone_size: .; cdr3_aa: ASSPRGAQETQY
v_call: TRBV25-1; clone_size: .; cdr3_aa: ASTPRVNTGELF
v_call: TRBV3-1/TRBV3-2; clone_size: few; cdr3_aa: ASSQGLGGGLDEQF
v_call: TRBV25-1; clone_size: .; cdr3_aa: ASSVPNTDTQY
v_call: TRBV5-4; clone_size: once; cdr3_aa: ASSYTFLGQSSYNSPLH
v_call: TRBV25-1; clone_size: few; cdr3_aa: ASTARDGVAYNEQF
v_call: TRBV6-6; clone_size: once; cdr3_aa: ASSPAVWEKTDTQY
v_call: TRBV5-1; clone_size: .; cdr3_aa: ASRQDFYEQY
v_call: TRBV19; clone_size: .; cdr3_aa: ANFKVRIDYEQY
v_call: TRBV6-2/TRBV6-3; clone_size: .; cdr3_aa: ASSYSQGAAF
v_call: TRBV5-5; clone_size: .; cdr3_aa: ASSSRQGYEQY
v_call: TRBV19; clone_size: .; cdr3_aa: ASSGRNSGNTIY
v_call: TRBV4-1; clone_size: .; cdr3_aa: ASSQVGHNEKLF